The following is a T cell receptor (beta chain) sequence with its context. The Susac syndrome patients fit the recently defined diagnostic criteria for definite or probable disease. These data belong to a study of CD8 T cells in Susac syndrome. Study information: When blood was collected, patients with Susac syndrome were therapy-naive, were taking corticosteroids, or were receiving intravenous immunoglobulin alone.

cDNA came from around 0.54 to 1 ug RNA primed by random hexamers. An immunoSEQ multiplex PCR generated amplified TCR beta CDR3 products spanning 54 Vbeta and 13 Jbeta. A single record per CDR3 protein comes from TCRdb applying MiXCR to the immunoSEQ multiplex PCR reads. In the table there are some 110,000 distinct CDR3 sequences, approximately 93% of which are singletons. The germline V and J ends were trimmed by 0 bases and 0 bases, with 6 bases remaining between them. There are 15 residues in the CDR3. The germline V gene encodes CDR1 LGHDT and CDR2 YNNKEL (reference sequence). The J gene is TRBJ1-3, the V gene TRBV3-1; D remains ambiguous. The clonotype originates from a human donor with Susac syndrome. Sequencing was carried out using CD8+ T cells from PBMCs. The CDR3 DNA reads TGTGCCAGCAGCCAAGATGTGAGCTCTGGAAACACCATATATTTT. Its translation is CASSQDVSSGNTIYF.